These 12 T cell receptor beta chains originate from one sample sequenced in a study of radiotherapy plus CTLA-4 blockade in lung cancer. The table came from immunoSEQ multiplex PCR; TCRdb's copy has only in-frame clones and leaves some out. The data contain tens of thousands of clones, roughly three quarters of them singletons. This specimen consisted of peripheral blood, obtained from a patient treated with radiotherapy plus ipilimumab. These receptors all stem from a human donor with non-small cell lung cancer whose response to radiotherapy plus ipilimumab could not be evaluated.

V gene TRBV29-1 combines with J gene TRBJ2-3, with no clear D. Germline CDR1 SQVTM, CDR2 ANQGSEA. V was clipped by 3 bases and J by 0 bases, with 7 bases between them. The CDR3 totals 13 residues. DNA of the CDR3: TGCAGCGTTGATCTGGAGAGCACAGATACGCAGTATTTT. It yields the protein CSVDLESTDTQYF.

The chain has TRBV27 and TRBJ2-7; D uncertain. The germline V gene encodes CDR1 MNHEY and CDR2 SMNVEV (reference sequence). This CDR3 has 15 residues. The ends were cut back, 8 bases at V and 5 bases at J, with 22 bases in the middle. The CDR3 nucleotides read TGTGCCAGCGGTGGTTTGTCCCAACAGTTGCACGAGCAGTACTTC. Its protein is CASGGLSQQLHEQYF.

V gene TRBV6-5 combines with J gene TRBJ1-2; D is possibly TRBD1 (5 bases). There are 13 residues in the CDR3. Germline V gene lookup returns CDR1 MNHEY and CDR2 SVGAGI. V lost 2 bases to trimming and J lost 2 bases, with 6 bases between them. The CDR3 nucleotides read TGTGCCAGCAGTTACGGGGGGAACTATGGCTACACCTTC. Translating it yields CASSYGGNYGYTF.

This rearrangement joins TRBV5-1 to TRBJ1-2, with no clear D. This CDR3 contains 12 residues. Trimming removed 1 base at V and 6 bases at J, with 7 bases between. The germline CDR1 and CDR2 sequences are SGHRS and YFSETQ. CDR3 amino acids: CASSLTTDGYTF. The CDR3, as DNA: TGCGCCAGCAGCTTGACAACAGATGGCTACACCTTC.

A single count supports this clone. The chain combines TRBV11-1 with TRBJ2-1; 7 bases fit TRBD1. V lost 6 bases to trimming and J lost 8 bases; unmatched junction nucleotides: 7. The CDR3 contains 13 residues. Germline V CDR1 and CDR2: SGHAT, FQDESV (reference sequence). For the CDR3, the DNA is TGTGCCAGCAGACCTGACAGGGAGTATGAGCAGTTCTTC. As protein: CASRPDREYEQFF.

V usage is TRBV28 and J usage is TRBJ2-7, with a weak D call TRBD1 (6 bases). V lost 9 bases, J lost 3 bases, and 15 bases lay in between. Germline V CDR1 and CDR2: MDHEN, SYDVKM. CDR3 size: 13 residues. This chain's CDR3 is CASKPGTYYEQYF. CDR3 nucleotide sequence: TGTGCCAGTAAACCCGGGACATACTACGAGCAGTACTTC.

The chain employs TRBV28 and TRBJ1-1; weak D call: TRBD1 (5 bases). Trimming stripped 3 bases from V and 11 bases from J, with 16 bases between. Per the germline V gene, CDR1 is MDHEN and CDR2 is SYDVKM. CDR3 length: 13 amino acids. CDR3 region: CASSFRFSGGAFF. The DNA for the CDR3 is TGTGCCAGCAGTTTTCGTTTTTCGGGGGGTGCTTTCTTT.

The V call is TRBV5-1, the J call TRBJ2-5, with 11 bases aligning to TRBD1. Germline V gene data show CDR1 as SGHRS and CDR2 as YFSETQ. The CDR3 is 16 residues long. V lost 4 bases to trimming and J lost 2 bases; unmatched junction nucleotides: 7. CDR3 residues: CASSTGQGARQETQYF. Written as DNA, the CDR3 is TGCGCCAGCAGCACCGGACAGGGGGCGCGTCAAGAGACCCAGTACTTC. The full variable domain, in which reference TRBV5-1 and TRBJ2-5 provide the parts outside the CDR3, is KAGVTQTPRYLIKTRGQQVTLSCSPISGHRSVSWYQQTPGQGLQFLFEYFSETQRNKGNFPGRFSGRQFSNSRSEMNVSTLELGDSALYLCASSTGQGARQETQYFGPGTRLLVL.

The chain links TRBV9 to TRBJ2-7, with 10 bases aligning to TRBD1. The J segment lost 2 bases and the V segment lost 4 bases, leaving 9 bases of the junction unmatched. The germline V gene has CDR1 SGDLS and CDR2 YYNGEE. There are 16 residues in the CDR3. In nucleotides, the CDR3 is TGTGCCAGCAGCTCGACAGGGGGCCCAATCCCCTACGAGCAGTACTTC. It encodes CASSSTGGPIPYEQYF.

The rearrangement links TRBV7-2 to TRBJ2-7; D is uncertain. Trimming cost V 3 bases and J 3 bases, with 15 bases left between them. This CDR3 region has 15 residues. Germline V gene sequence: CDR1 SGHTA, CDR2 FQGNSA. The CDR3 spells CASSFSRESFYEQYF. CDR3 DNA: TGTGCCAGCAGCTTTAGCCGAGAATCGTTCTACGAGCAGTACTTC.

The V and J genes are TRBV2 and TRBJ2-3; 8 nucleotides match TRBD1. CDR3 length: 16 amino acids. Germline loops: CDR1 SNHLY, CDR2 FYNNEI. V was pared by 6 bases and J by 2 bases, with 10 bases of the junction left unmatched. The CDR3 coding sequence is TGTGCCAGCAGGACCCCGCAGGGGGCTAACACAGATACGCAGTATTTT. Its protein is CASRTPQGANTDTQYF.

V gene TRBV7-2 combines with J gene TRBJ2-7; 9 bases agree with TRBD1. Germline V gene data show CDR1 as SGHTA and CDR2 as FQGNSA. The CDR3 contains 16 residues. Trimming cost V 5 bases and J 2 bases; bases outside gene matches: 10. CDR3 sequence reads: CASSPGTGSGTYEQYF. DNA of the CDR3: TGTGCCAGCAGCCCAGGGACAGGGTCGGGTACCTACGAGCAGTACTTC.